This TCR beta chain was identified during a study of cytomegalovirus exposure and HLA in healthy donors. Findings and caveats of the study: Most observed TCR sequences were rare, whereas some public TCRs were detected in many donors.

With 4 bases clipped from V and 7 bases from J, the junction kept 17 bases outside the gene matches. Germline assignment: CDR1 SGDLS and CDR2 YYNGEE. This CDR3 comprises 16 residues. PCR primers comprised 60 Vbeta and 13 Jbeta primers. The repertoire was sequenced with immunoSEQ multiplex PCR; TCRdb's copy has only in-frame clones and lacks some. In total, the table holds 120,000 to 150,000 clones. In the case of this clone: The target antigen is unknown.

The chain carries TRBV9 and TRBJ2-7; 7 nucleotides agree with TRBD2. The clonotype comes from a man aged 35 to 55 in good health and CMV-seronegative. The sequenced sample was PBMCs. The CDR3 nucleotides read TGTGCCAGCAGCCCCTGGGGGGGTACCTCCTACGATGAGCAGTACTTC. Translation: CASSPWGGTSYDEQYF. The full variable domain, with the rest looked up from reference TRBV9 and TRBJ2-7, is DSGVTQTPKHLITATGQRVTLRCSPRSGDLSVYWYQQSLDQGLQFLIQYYNGEERAKGNILERFSAQQFPDLHSELNLSSLELGDSALYFCASSPWGGTSYDEQYFGPGTRLTVT.